These 7 T cell receptor beta chains came from one sample sequenced in a study of cytomegalovirus exposure and HLA in healthy donors. Here immunoSEQ multiplex PCR was the method, and the copy in TCRdb shows in-frame clones only, minus some. The repertoire consists of over 250,000 clones, with 86% occurring once and the leading ten covering over 0.95%. Specimen: PBMCs. The receptor set was obtained from a young woman in good health and CMV-seronegative.

J is TRBJ1-6 and V is TRBV11-2; D not certain. V lost 2 bases to trimming and J lost 10 bases, with 12 bases between them. The CDR3 runs 14 residues. Germline V gene sequence: CDR1 SGHAT, CDR2 FQNNGV. CDR3 region: CASSLLIAGSPLHF. The CDR3 DNA is TGTGCCAGCAGCTTACTGATAGCCGGGTCACCCCTCCACTTT.

The chain employs TRBV25-1 and TRBJ1-1; 11 bases line up with TRBD1. The V gene end was trimmed by 8 bases and the J gene end by 1 base; junction bases not matched to a gene: 6. Germline CDR1 is MGHDK and CDR2 is SYGVNS. The CDR3 extends over 15 amino acids. CDR3 DNA: TGTGCCAGCGGAGGACAGGGGGCCCCGAACACTGAAGCTTTCTTT. This translates into CASGGQGAPNTEAFF.

CDR3 residues: CASSLAFWTGNTEAFF. Here the CDR3 DNA reads TGTGCCAGCAGCTTAGCATTTTGGACAGGGAACACTGAAGCTTTCTTT. The chain is built from TRBV7-2 and TRBJ1-1, with 7 bases matching TRBD1. This CDR3 is 16 amino acids long. The germline V gene encodes CDR1 SGHTA and CDR2 FQGNSA. After removal of 0 bases from V and 1 base from J, the junction contained 5 bases not matched to a gene.

The CDR3 coding sequence is TGCAGCGTTGTGGGGGGGAACCTTCGCACAGATACGCAGTATTTT. It yields the protein CSVVGGNLRTDTQYF. The chain carries TRBV29-1 and TRBJ2-3; 7 bases agree with TRBD2. The V gene end was trimmed by 4 bases and the J gene end by 1 base; junction bases not matched to a gene: 8. This CDR3 is built from 15 residues. Per the germline V gene, CDR1 is SQVTM and CDR2 is ANQGSEA.

The chain employs TRBV15 and TRBJ2-7; 8 bases match TRBD1. Per the germline V gene, CDR1 is LNHNV and CDR2 is YYDKDF (reference sequence). The CDR3 loop spans 14 amino acids. The V gene end was trimmed by 3 bases and the J gene end by 2 bases; junction bases not matched to a gene: 3. The CDR3, as DNA: TGTGCCACCAGCAGGGGACAGGACACCTACGAGCAGTACTTC. Its protein is CATSRGQDTYEQYF.

CDR3 nucleotides: TGTGCTAGTGCCCCTGAGGACAGGCCAGCTTTCTTT. Its translation is CASAPEDRPAFF. V usage is TRBV12-5 and J usage is TRBJ1-1; 7 positions agree with TRBD1. This CDR3 has 12 residues. Germline V gives CDR1 LGHNT, CDR2 FRNRAP. The junction had 9 bases not matched to a gene; V was cut back by 7 bases and J by 10 bases.

This clone appeared once. The chain employs TRBV27 and TRBJ2-3; 8 bases align to TRBD1. Germline trimming cut 4 bases from V and 4 bases from J; bases unmatched to any gene: 7. The CDR3 is 15 amino acids. Germline V lookup: CDR1 MNHEY, CDR2 SMNVEV (reference sequence). The CDR3 is CASSSDRVYADTQYF. CDR3 bases: TGTGCCAGCAGTTCGGACAGGGTCTACGCAGATACGCAGTATTTT.